The T cell receptor (beta chain) described here comes from a study of regulatory T cells in long-lasting Graves disease. Looking at the study overall: In persistent Graves' disease, antithyroid drugs had been taken for over 5 years and TSH receptor antibodies stayed positive.

CDR3-region Arm-PCR and iRepertoire HTBI primers produced the TCR beta libraries. Original processing notes: Gene usage covered 62 TRBV and 14 TRBJ segments. TCRdb processed the multiplex PCR reads anew with MiXCR; each CDR3 protein has one entry. TCRdb assigned the V and J calls; the authors' analysis was not used. The table has under 500,000 distinct CDR3 sequences, less than 25% seen once. This CDR3 region has 15 residues. Germline V gene lookup returns CDR1 MDHEN and CDR2 SYDVKM. After removal of 6 bases from V and 1 base from J, the junction contained 5 bases not matched to a gene. Time point: persistent/refractory GD, antithyroid drugs over 5 years with positive TRAb. Construction of the TCR library relied on RNA isolated from PBMCs. Diagnosis followed American Thyroid Association guidelines for Graves' disease. In its sample, this clonotype was seen many times.

This rearrangement joins TRBV28 to TRBJ1-5, with 8 bases lining up with TRBD1. The receptor was derived from a female donor with Graves disease. Sequencing used peripheral blood mononuclear cells (PBMCs), obtained when the disease was refractory, from a patient treated with antithyroid drugs. DNA of the CDR3: TGTGCCAGCAGAAAAACAGGGGGGAGCAATCAGCCCCAGCATTTT. Protein sequence: CASRKTGGSNQPQHF.